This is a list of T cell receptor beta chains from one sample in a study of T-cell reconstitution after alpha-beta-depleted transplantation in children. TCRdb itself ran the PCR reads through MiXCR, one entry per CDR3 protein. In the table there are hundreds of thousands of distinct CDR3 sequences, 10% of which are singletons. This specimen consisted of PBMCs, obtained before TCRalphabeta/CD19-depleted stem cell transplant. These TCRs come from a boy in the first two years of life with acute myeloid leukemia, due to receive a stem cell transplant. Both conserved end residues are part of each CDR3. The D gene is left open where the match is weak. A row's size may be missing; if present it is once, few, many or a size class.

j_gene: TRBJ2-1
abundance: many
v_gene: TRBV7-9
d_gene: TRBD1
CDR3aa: CASSSRQGKSYNEQFF
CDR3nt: TGTGCCAGCAGTTCACGACAGGGGAAATCCTACAATGAGCAGTTCTTC

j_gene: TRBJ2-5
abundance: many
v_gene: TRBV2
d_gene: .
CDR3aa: CASRVGGPQETQYF
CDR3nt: TGTGCCAGCAGGGTCGGGGGCCCCCAAGAGACCCAGTACTTC

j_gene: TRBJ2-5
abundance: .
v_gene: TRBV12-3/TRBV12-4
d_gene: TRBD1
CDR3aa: CASSFGQGAQETQYF
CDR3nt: TGTGCCAGCAGTTTTGGACAGGGGGCTCAAGAGACCCAGTACTTC

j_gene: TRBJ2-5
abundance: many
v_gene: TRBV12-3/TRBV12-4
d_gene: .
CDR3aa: CASRRDIQETQYF
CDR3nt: TGTGCCAGCAGAAGGGACATCCAAGAGACCCAGTACTTC

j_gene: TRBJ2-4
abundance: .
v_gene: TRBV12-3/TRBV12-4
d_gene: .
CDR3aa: CASSLDSWAKNIQYF
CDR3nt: TGTGCCAGCAGTTTAGATTCCTGGGCCAAAAACATTCAGTACTTC

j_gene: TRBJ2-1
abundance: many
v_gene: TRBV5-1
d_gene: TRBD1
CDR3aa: CASSLVSGQGNNEQFF
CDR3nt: TGCGCCAGCAGCTTGGTTTCGGGACAGGGGAACAATGAGCAGTTCTTC

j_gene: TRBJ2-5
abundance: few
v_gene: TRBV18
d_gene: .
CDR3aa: CASSKGPGTETQYF
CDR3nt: TGTGCCAGCTCAAAAGGCCCAGGGACAGAGACCCAGTACTTC

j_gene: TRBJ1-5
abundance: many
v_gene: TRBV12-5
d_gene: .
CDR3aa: CASGLGQGTNQPQHF
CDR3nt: TGTGCTAGTGGTTTGGGCCAGGGGACAAATCAGCCCCAGCATTTT

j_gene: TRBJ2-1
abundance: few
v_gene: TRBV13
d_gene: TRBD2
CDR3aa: CASSWREAPNNEQFF
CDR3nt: TGTGCCAGCAGCTGGCGGGAGGCACCAAACAATGAGCAGTTCTTC

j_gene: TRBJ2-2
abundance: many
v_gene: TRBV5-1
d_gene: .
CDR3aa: CASSLPLMVPNTGELFF
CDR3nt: TGCGCCAGCAGCCTCCCACTTATGGTTCCGAACACCGGGGAGCTGTTTTTT

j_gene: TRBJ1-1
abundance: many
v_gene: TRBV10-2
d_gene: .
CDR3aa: CASSESGFHTEAFF
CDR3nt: TGCGCCAGCAGTGAGTCAGGCTTTCACACTGAAGCTTTCTTT

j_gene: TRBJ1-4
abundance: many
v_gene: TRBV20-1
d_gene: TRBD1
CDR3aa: CSARGQGGEKLFF
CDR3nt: TGCAGTGCTAGGGGACAGGGCGGAGAAAAACTGTTTTTT

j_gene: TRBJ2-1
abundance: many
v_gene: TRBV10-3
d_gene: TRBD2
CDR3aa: CAIRGLATSPYNEQFF
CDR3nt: TGTGCCATCAGGGGACTAGCGACATCCCCCTACAATGAGCAGTTCTTC

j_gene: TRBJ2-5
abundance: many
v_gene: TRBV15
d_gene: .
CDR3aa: CATSRDSGIRLEETQYF
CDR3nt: TGTGCCACCAGCAGAGATTCAGGGATTAGGTTGGAAGAGACCCAGTACTTC

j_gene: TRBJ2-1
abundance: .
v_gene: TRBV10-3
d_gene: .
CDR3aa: CAISDRESSYNEQFF
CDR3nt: TGTGCCATCAGTGACCGGGAGTCCTCCTACAATGAGCAGTTCTTC

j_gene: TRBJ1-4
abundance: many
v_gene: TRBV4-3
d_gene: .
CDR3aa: CASSPAGTPNEKLFF
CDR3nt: TGCGCCAGCAGCCCAGCCGGGACTCCTAATGAAAAACTGTTTTTT

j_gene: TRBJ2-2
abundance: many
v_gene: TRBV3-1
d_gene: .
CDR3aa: CASSPKGHANTGELFF
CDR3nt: TGTGCCAGCAGCCCAAAGGGACACGCGAACACCGGGGAGCTGTTTTTT

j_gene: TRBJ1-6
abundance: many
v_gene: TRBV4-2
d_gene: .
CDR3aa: CASSQGGENSPLHF
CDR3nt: TGTGCCAGCAGCCAAGGGGGGGAAAATTCACCCCTCCACTTT

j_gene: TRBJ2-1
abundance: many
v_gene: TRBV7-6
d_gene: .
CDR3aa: CASSLGGSLYNEQFF
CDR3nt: TGTGCCAGCAGCTTAGGGGGTTCTCTTTACAATGAGCAGTTCTTC

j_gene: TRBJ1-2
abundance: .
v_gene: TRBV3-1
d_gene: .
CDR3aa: CASSQESHHYGYTF
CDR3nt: TGTGCCAGCAGCCAAGAGAGCCACCACTATGGCTACACCTTC

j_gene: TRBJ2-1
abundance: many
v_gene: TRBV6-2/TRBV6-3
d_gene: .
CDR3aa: CASSYSKEYNEQFF
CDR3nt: TGTGCCAGCAGTTACTCGAAGGAGTACAATGAGCAGTTCTTC

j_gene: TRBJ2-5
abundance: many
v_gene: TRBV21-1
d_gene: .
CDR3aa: CASSNRDRGLVKTQYF
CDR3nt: TGTGCCAGCAGCAACCGGGACCGGGGTTTAGTAAAGACCCAGTACTTC

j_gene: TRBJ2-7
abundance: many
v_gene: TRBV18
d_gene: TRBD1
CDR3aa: CASSPFLGQAAYEQYF
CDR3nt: TGTGCCAGCTCACCCTTTTTGGGACAGGCGGCCTACGAGCAGTACTTC

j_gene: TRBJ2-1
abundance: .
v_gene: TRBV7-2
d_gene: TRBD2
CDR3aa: CASSARLAGGHEQFF
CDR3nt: TGTGCCAGCAGCGCTCGACTAGCGGGGGGGCATGAGCAGTTCTTC

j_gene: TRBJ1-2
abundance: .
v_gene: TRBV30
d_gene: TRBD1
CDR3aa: CAWSGTGPNYGYTF
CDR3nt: TGTGCCTGGAGCGGGACAGGGCCCAACTATGGCTACACCTTC

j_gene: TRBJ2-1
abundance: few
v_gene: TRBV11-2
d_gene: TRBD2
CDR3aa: CASSLDRRLAGLTYNEQFF
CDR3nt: TGTGCCAGCAGCTTAGATCGTCGACTAGCGGGGTTAACCTACAATGAGCAGTTCTTC

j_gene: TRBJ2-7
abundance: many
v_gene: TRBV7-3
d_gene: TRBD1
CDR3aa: CASITGQGAYEQYF
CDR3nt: TGTGCCAGCATCACGGGACAGGGGGCCTACGAGCAGTACTTC

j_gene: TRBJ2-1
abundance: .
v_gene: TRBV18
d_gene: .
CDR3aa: CASSPRLSGAHNEQFF
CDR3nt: TGTGCCAGCTCACCAAGGCTTTCGGGGGCGCACAATGAGCAGTTCTTC

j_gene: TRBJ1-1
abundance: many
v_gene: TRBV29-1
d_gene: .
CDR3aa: CSVSVRGTEAFF
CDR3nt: TGCAGCGTATCGGTCCGGGGCACTGAAGCTTTCTTT

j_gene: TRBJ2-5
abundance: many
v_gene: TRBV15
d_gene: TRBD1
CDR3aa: CATAAWAGGGETQYF
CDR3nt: TGTGCCACCGCCGCTTGGGCAGGGGGCGGTGAGACCCAGTACTTC

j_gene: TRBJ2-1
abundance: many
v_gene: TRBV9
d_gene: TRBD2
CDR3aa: CASSAGLAGGYNEQFF
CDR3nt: TGTGCCAGCAGCGCTGGACTAGCGGGAGGCTACAATGAGCAGTTCTTC

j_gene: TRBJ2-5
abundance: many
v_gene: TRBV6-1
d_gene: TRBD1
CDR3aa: CASSPWQQGEQETQYF
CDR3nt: TGTGCCAGCAGTCCTTGGCAACAGGGGGAACAAGAGACCCAGTACTTC

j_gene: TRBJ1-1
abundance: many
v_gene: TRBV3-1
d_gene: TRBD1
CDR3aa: CASSPGQGAEAFF
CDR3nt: TGTGCCAGCAGCCCCGGACAGGGCGCTGAAGCTTTCTTT

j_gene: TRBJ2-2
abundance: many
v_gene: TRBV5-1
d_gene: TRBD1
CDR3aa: CASSLFQGATGELFF
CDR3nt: TGCGCCAGCAGCTTGTTCCAGGGGGCCACCGGGGAGCTGTTTTTT

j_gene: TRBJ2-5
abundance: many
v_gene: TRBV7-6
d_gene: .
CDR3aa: CASSLSRGMGTQYF
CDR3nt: TGTGCCAGCAGCTTATCACGGGGGATGGGGACCCAGTACTTC

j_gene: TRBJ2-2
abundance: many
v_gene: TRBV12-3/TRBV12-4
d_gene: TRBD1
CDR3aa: CASSPTLGTGATGELFF
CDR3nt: TGTGCCAGCAGCCCTACCCTAGGGACAGGGGCCACCGGGGAGCTGTTTTTT

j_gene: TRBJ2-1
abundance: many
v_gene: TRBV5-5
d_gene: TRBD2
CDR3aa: CASSRLAVHNEQFF
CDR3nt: TGTGCCAGCAGCCGACTAGCGGTCCACAATGAGCAGTTCTTC

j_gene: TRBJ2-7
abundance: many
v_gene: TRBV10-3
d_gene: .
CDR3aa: CAISERTGWAYEQYF
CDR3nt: TGTGCCATCAGTGAGAGGACGGGATGGGCCTACGAGCAGTACTTC

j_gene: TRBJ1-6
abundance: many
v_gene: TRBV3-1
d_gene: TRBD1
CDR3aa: CASSRYGQAFNSPLHF
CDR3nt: TGTGCCAGCAGCCGCTATGGACAGGCCTTCAATTCACCCCTCCACTTT

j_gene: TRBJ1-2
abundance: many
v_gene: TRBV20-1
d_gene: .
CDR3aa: CSARGEGVYGYTF
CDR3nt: TGCAGTGCTAGAGGGGAGGGCGTCTATGGCTACACCTTC

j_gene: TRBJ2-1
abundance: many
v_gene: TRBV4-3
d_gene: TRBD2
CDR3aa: CASSPLKTLAGSSSYNEQFF
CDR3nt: TGCGCCAGCAGCCCTCTTAAAACACTAGCGGGATCGAGCTCCTACAATGAGCAGTTCTTC

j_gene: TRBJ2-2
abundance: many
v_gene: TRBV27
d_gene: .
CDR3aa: CASSLWGAGELFF
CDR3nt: TGTGCCAGCAGTTTATGGGGGGCCGGGGAGCTGTTTTTT

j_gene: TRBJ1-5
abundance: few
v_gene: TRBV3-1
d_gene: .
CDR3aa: CASSPTPTVDQPQHF
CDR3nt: TGTGCCAGCAGCCCCACTCCGACAGTTGATCAGCCCCAGCATTTT

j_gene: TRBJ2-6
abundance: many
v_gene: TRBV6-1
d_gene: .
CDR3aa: CASSEYSGANVLTF
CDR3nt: TGTGCCAGCAGTGAGTACTCTGGGGCCAACGTCCTGACTTTC

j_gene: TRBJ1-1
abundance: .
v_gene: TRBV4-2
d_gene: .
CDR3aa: CASSQVSLWDKAFF
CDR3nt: TGTGCCAGCAGCCAAGTCTCTTTATGGGACAAAGCTTTCTTT

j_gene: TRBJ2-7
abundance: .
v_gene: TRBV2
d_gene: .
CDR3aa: CASRGVTGREQYF
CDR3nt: TGTGCCAGCAGAGGTGTTACAGGCCGCGAGCAGTACTTC

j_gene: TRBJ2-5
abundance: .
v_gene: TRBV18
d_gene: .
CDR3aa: CASSPGQSETQYF
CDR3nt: TGTGCCAGCTCACCCGGACAGTCAGAGACCCAGTACTTC

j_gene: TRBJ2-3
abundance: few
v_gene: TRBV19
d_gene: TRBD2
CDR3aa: CASSRSSGGTDTQYF
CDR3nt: TGTGCCAGTAGTCGATCTAGCGGGGGAACGGATACGCAGTATTTT

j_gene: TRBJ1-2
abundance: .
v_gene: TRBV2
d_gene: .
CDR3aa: CASSDGTVNYGYTF
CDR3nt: TGTGCCAGCAGTGATGGGACTGTTAACTATGGCTACACCTTC

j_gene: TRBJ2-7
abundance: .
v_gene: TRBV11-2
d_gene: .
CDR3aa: CASSFNPYEQYF
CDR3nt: TGTGCCAGCAGCTTTAACCCTTACGAGCAGTACTTC

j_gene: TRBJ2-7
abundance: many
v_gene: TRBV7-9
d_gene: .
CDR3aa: CASSLINRDEQYF
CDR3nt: TGTGCCAGCAGCCTCATAAACAGGGACGAGCAGTACTTC

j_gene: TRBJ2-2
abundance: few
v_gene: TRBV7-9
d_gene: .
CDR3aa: CASSFVPGELFF
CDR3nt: TGTGCCAGCAGCTTCGTTCCCGGGGAGCTGTTTTTT